These 14 T cell receptor beta chains were all obtained from the same sample, sequenced in a study of OX40 agonist ivuxolimab in advanced cancers. TCRdb's copy holds only in-frame clones and misses some; the assay was immunoSEQ multiplex PCR. The repertoire consists of about 73,000 clones, with around four fifths occurring once and the leading ten covering approximately 2.4%. The sequenced sample was CD4+ or CD8+ T cells sorted from blood, obtained in a trial of the OX40 agonist ivuxolimab. The receptors originated from an adult with an advanced solid tumor such as melanoma, head and neck, liver or kidney cancer.

The V gene is TRBV9, the J gene TRBJ1-2; D is ambiguous. This CDR3 has 13 amino acids. CDR1 is SGDLS and CDR2 is YYNGEE in the germline V gene. The V gene lost 4 bases and the J gene lost 4 bases, with 11 bases spanning the gap. The CDR3 sequence is CASSPAIGYGYTF. As DNA, the CDR3 is TGTGCCAGCAGCCCCGCGATAGGCTATGGCTACACCTTC. Full variable domain (remainder filled in from reference TRBV9 and TRBJ1-2): DSGVTQTPKHLITATGQRVTLRCSPRSGDLSVYWYQQSLDQGLQFLIQYYNGEERAKGNILERFSAQQFPDLHSELNLSSLELGDSALYFCASSPAIGYGYTFGSGTRLTVV.

This clone appeared many times. The chain combines TRBV19 with TRBJ1-2; D is uncertain. Between the trimmed V and J ends, which lost 7 bases and 8 bases, there was a span of 17 bases. CDR1 and CDR2 (germline): LNHDA, SQIVND (reference sequence). The CDR3 has 13 amino acids. Here the CDR3 DNA reads TGTGCCAGTAACTCGCTTAATAAGATGGGCTACACCTTC. Encoded protein: CASNSLNKMGYTF.

The V gene is TRBV11-2, the J gene TRBJ1-4, with 8 bases aligning to TRBD1. The V and J ends lost 3 bases and 0 bases, in that order; junction bases with no gene match: 6. The length of the CDR3 is 17 residues. Germline assignment: CDR1 SGHAT and CDR2 FQNNGV. CDR3 sequence (DNA): TGTGCCAGCAGCTTCGCCTCGGGACAGGCAACTAATGAAAAACTGTTTTTT. Its translation: CASSFASGQATNEKLFF. The variable domain in full, with the rest retrieved from reference TRBV11-2 and TRBJ1-4, is EAGVAQSPRYKIIEKRQSVAFWCNPISGHATLYWYQQILGQGPKLLIQFQNNGVVDDSQLPKDRFSAERLKGVDSTLKIQPAKLEDSAVYLCASSFASGQATNEKLFFGSGTQLSVL.

This clone was detected a few times. The chain combines TRBV5-1 with TRBJ2-2; perhaps TRBD2 as D (6 bases). This CDR3 is 15 amino acids long. Trimming took off 0 bases at V and 6 bases at J, with 12 bases between the two ends. Germline CDR1 reads SGHRS; CDR2 reads YFSETQ. CDR3 sequence: CASSLGAGGAGELFF. CDR3 in DNA: TGCGCCAGCAGCTTGGGGGCAGGAGGGGCCGGGGAGCTGTTTTTT. Based on the CDR3 plus reference TRBV5-1 and TRBJ2-2, the full variable domain is KAGVTQTPRYLIKTRGQQVTLSCSPISGHRSVSWYQQTPGQGLQFLFEYFSETQRNKGNFPGRFSGRQFSNSRSEMNVSTLELGDSALYLCASSLGAGGAGELFFGEGSRLTVL.

J is TRBJ1-3 and V is TRBV7-2; TRBD1 might be the D (6 bases). V was shortened by 3 bases and J by 8 bases, with 17 bases between the two germline ends. Germline CDR1 SGHTA, CDR2 FQGNSA. The CDR3 sequence is 15 residues long. The DNA of the CDR3 is TGTGCCAGCAGCTTGCCAGTAACATCAGGGGACACCATATATTTT. This sequence encodes CASSLPVTSGDTIYF.

The gene calls are TRBV7-2 and TRBJ1-4; possible D gene TRBD1, 6 bases. Germline loops: CDR1 SGHTA, CDR2 FQGNSA. The V end lost 5 bases, the J end lost 10 bases, and 11 bases lay between the germline ends. The CDR3 totals 12 residues. The CDR3 reads CASSPKGGKLFF. CDR3 sequence (DNA): TGTGCCAGCAGCCCTAAGGGGGGAAAACTGTTTTTT.

The J gene is TRBJ2-6, the V gene TRBV19; possibly TRBD2 for D (6 bases). The CDR3 sequence is 18 residues long. Deletions cut 5 bases from V and 0 bases from J, with 17 bases between. From germline, CDR1 is LNHDA and CDR2 SQIVND (reference sequence). CDR3 region: CASSPRRGPGSGANVLTF. In DNA, the CDR3 is TGTGCCAGTAGTCCCCGGCGGGGCCCCGGCTCTGGGGCCAACGTCCTGACTTTC.

The rearrangement links TRBV11-2 to TRBJ2-1; perhaps TRBD2 as D (6 bases). V was cut by 1 base and J by 5 bases, with 15 bases left in between. This CDR3 has 16 residues. Germline assignment: CDR1 SGHAT and CDR2 FQNNGV. The CDR3 sequence: CASSLGAGWRDNEQFF. The CDR3 DNA follows: TGTGCCAGCAGCTTAGGTGCGGGGTGGCGGGACAATGAGCAGTTCTTC.

The rearrangement joins TRBV5-4 to TRBJ2-7; D might be TRBD1 or TRBD2, each matching 6 bases. The CDR3 runs to 14 residues. V was clipped by 2 bases and J by 2 bases, with 11 bases between them. Germline V lookup: CDR1 SGHNT, CDR2 YYREEE (reference sequence). The DNA for the CDR3 is TGTGCCAGCAGCTTTTATGGGGGGCCCTACGAGCAGTACTTC. This gives the protein CASSFYGGPYEQYF.

The V call is TRBV29-1, the J call TRBJ1-1; 8 nucleotides match TRBD1. CDR1 and CDR2 from the germline V gene are SQVTM and ANQGSEA. This CDR3 has 13 amino acids. After removal of 6 bases from V and 2 bases from J, the junction contained 5 bases not matched to a gene. CDR3 coding DNA: TGCAGCGTGCAGACAGGGGCTAACACTGAAGCTTTCTTT. Its translation is CSVQTGANTEAFF.

This clone occurred once. The chain recombines TRBV28 with TRBJ1-5; D may be TRBD1 (6 bases). V lost 5 bases and J 9 bases, leaving 23 bases between the germline ends. From germline, CDR1 is MDHEN and CDR2 SYDVKM. CDR3 length equals 16 residues. Written as DNA, the CDR3 is TGTGCCAGCAGTAGAACTTATCAGGGGATAGTCGGGCCCCAGCATTTT. Amino acids: CASSRTYQGIVGPQHF.

The rearrangement links TRBV27 to TRBJ1-1; 11 bases map to TRBD1. The germline V gene encodes CDR1 MNHEY and CDR2 SMNVEV (reference sequence). V trimming: 8 bases; J trimming: 6 bases; junction bases outside the gene matches: 17. The CDR3 spans 17 residues. The CDR3 region has the DNA TGTGCCAGCCACACAATCGTCGGGACAGGGGGGGCTTCTGAAGCTTTCTTT. This codes for CASHTIVGTGGASEAFF.

V is TRBV5-1 and J is TRBJ2-7, with a tentative D call TRBD1 (6 bases). This CDR3 region has 16 residues. Germline assignment: CDR1 SGHRS and CDR2 YFSETQ. The V end was cut by 4 bases, the J end by 0 bases, with 17 bases between. As DNA, the CDR3 is TGCGCCAGCAGCGGCGGACAGCCTAGGGTCTCCTACGAGCAGTACTTC. Protein product: CASSGGQPRVSYEQYF.

The V gene is TRBV4-3, the J gene TRBJ1-1, with D maybe TRBD1 (5 bases). This CDR3 has 16 amino acids. Germline-derived CDR1 and CDR2 are LGHNA and YSLEER. V dropped 2 bases and J dropped 5 bases, with 18 bases sitting between them. The CDR3 nucleotides are TGCGCCAGCAGCCAATACCAGGGACTAACGAGTACTGAAGCTTTCTTT. Translation: CASSQYQGLTSTEAFF.